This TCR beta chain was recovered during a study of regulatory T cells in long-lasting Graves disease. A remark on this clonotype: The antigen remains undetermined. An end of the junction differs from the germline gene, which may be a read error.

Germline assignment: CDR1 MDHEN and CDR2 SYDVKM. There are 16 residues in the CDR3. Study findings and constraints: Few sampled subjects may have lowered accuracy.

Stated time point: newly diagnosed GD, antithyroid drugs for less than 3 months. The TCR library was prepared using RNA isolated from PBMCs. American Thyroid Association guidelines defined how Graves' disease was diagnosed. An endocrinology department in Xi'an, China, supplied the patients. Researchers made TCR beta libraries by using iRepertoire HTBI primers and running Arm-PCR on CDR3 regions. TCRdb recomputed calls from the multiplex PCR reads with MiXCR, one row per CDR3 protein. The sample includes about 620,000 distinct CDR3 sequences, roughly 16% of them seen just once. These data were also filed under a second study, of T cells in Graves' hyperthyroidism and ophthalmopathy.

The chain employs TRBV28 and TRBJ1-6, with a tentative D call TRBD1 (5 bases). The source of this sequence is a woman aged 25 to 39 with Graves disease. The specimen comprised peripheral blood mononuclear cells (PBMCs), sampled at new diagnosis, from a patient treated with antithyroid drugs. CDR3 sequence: CASLPRGRALDSPPHF. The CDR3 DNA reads TGTGCCAGCCTACCCCGGGGCAGGGCTTTGGATTCACCCCCCCACTTT.